This T cell receptor (beta chain) comes out of a study of T-cell memory formation after mild COVID-19. On the study more broadly: Largely donor-specific TCR clusters were found. Findings and limits, study-wide: Cross-reactive memory seemingly joined, as some responding clones were found in pre-infection memory. CD4+ bias marked clones expanding day 15 to 37, unlike balanced contracting clones.

Germline loops: CDR1 SGHVS, CDR2 FQNEAQ. V was clipped by 5 bases and J by 1 base; unmatched bases: 9. There are 16 residues in the CDR3. This clonotype was observed a few times. As yet, its antigen is unknown. cDNA libraries for TCR alpha and TCR beta, carrying sample barcodes and UMIs, came from 5'RACE with constant-segment primers. In TCRdb, the 5' RACE reads were re-called with MiXCR into one record per CDR3 protein. The data hold about 180,000 distinct CDR3 sequences, with less than 20% observed a single time. Material: PBMCs or a T cell subset sorted from them (not recorded which). The chain recombines TRBV7-8 with TRBJ2-5, with 8 bases lining up with TRBD1. This TCR was sampled from a young man who had mild COVID-19 (a few samples of this study predate the infection). Cell type and time point are not known. CDR3 sequence reads: CASSRRDRTSQETQYF. Written as DNA, the CDR3 is TGTGCCAGCAGCCGCCGGGACAGGACCAGCCAAGAGACCCAGTACTTC.